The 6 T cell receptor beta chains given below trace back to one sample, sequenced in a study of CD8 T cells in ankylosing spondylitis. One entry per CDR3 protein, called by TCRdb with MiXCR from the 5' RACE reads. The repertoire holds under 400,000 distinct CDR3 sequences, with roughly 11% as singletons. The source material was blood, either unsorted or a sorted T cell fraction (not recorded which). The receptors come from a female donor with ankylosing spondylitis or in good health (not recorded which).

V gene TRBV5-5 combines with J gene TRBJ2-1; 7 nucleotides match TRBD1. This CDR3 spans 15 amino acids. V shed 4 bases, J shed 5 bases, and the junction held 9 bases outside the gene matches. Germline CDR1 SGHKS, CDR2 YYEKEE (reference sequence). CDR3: CASSPVGQKNNEQFF. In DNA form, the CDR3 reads TGTGCCAGCAGCCCTGTGGGACAGAAGAACAATGAGCAGTTCTTC.

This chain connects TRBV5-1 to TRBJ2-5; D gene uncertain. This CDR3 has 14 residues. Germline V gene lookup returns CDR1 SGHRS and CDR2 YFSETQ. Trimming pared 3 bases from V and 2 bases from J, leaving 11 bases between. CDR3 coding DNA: TGCGCCAGCAGCTGGACCAGTCCTCAAGAGACCCAGTACTTC. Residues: CASSWTSPQETQYF.

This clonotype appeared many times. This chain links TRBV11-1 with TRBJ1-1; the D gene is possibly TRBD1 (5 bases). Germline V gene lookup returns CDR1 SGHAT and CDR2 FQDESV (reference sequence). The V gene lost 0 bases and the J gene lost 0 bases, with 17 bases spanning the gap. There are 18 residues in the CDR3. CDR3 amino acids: CASSLANWGTAMNTEAFF. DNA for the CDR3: TGTGCCAGCAGCTTAGCGAATTGGGGGACGGCGATGAACACTGAAGCTTTCTTT.

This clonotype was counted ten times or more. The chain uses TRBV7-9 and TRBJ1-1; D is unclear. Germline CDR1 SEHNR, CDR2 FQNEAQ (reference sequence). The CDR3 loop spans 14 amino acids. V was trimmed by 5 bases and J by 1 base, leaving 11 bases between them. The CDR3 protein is CASSPLATNTEAFF. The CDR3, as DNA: TGTGCCAGCAGCCCCTTGGCGACGAACACTGAAGCTTTCTTT.

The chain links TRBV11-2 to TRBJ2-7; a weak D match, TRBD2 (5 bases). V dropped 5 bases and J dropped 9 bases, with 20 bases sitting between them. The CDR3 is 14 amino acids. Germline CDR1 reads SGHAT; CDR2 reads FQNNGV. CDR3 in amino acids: CASSQPPAGLGQYF. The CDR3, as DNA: TGTGCCAGCAGCCAACCCCCTGCCGGACTCGGGCAGTACTTC.

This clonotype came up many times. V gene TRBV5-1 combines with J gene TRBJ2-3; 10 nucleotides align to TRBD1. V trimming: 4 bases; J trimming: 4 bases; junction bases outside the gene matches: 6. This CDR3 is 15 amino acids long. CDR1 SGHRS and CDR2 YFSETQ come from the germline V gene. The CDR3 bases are TGCGCCAGCAGCATCGGACAGGGGGTGGCAGATACGCAGTATTTT. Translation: CASSIGQGVADTQYF. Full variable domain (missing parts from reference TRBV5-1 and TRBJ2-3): KAGVTQTPRYLIKTRGQQVTLSCSPISGHRSVSWYQQTPGQGLQFLFEYFSETQRNKGNFPGRFSGRQFSNSRSEMNVSTLELGDSALYLCASSIGQGVADTQYFGPGTRLTVL.